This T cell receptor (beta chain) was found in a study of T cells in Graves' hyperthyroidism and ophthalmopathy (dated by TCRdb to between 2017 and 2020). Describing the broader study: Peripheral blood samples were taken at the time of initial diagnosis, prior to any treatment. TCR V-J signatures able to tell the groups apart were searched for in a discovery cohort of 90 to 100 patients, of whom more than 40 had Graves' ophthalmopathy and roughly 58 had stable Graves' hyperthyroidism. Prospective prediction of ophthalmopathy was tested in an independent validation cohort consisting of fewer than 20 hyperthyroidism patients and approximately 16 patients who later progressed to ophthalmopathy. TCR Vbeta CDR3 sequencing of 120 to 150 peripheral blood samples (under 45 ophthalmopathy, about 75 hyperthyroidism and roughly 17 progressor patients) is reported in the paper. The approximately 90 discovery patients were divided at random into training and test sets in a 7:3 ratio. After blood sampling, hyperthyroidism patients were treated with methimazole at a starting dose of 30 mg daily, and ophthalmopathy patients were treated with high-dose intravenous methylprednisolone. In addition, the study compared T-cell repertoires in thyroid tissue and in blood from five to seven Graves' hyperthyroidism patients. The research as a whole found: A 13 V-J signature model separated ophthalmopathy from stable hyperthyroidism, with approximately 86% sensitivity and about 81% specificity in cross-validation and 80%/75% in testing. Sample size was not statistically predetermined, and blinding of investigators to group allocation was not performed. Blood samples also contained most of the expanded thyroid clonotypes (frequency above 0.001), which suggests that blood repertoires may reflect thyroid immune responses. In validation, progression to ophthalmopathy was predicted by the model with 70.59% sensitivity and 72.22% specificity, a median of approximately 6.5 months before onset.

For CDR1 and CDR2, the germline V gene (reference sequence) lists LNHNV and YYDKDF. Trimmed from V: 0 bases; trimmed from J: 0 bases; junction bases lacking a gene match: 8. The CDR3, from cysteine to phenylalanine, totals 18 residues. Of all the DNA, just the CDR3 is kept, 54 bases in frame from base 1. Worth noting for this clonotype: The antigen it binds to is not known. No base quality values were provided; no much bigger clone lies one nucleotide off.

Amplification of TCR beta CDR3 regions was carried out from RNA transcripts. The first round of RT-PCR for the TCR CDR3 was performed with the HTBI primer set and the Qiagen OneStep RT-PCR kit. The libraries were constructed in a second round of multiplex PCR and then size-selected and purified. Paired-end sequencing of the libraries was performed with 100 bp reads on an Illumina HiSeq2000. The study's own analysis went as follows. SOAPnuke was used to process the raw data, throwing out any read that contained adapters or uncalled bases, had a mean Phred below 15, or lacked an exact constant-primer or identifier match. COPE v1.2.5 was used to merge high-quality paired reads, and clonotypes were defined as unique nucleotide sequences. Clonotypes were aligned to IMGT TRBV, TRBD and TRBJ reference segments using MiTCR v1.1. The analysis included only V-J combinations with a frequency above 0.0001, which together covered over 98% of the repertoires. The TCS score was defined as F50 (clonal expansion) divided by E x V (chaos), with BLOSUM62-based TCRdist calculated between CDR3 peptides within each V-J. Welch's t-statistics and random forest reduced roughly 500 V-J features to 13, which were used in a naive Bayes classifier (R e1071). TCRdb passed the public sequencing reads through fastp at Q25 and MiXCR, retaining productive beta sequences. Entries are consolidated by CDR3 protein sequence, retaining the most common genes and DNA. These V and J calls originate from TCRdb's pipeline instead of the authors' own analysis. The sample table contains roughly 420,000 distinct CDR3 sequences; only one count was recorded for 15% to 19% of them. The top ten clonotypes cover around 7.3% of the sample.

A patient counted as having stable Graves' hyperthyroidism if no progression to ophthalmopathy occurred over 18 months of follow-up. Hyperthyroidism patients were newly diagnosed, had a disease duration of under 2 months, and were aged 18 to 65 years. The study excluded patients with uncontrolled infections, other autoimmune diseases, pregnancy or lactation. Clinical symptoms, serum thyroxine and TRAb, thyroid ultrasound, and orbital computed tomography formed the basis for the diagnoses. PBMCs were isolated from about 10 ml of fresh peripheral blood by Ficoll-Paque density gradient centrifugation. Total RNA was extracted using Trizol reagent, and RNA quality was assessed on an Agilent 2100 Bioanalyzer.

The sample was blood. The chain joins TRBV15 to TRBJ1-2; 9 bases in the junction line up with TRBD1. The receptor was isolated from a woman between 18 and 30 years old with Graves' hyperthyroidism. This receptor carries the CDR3 CATSRDRHRDRANYGYTF. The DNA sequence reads TGTGCCACCAGCAGAGACAGACACCGGGACAGGGCTAACTATGGCTACACCTTC.